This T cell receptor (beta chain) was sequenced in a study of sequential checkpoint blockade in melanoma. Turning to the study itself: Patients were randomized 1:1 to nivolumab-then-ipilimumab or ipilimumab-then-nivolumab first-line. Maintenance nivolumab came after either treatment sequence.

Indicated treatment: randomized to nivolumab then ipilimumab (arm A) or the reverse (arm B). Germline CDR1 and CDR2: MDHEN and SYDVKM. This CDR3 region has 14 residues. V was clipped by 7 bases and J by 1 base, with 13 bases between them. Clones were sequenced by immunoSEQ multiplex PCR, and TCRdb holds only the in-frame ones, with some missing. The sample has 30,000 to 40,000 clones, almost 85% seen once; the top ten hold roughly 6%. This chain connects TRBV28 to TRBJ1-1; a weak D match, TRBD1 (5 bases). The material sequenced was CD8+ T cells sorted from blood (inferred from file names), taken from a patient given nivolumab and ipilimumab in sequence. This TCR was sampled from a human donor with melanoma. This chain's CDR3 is CASNQGITNTEAFF. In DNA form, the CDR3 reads TGTGCCAGCAACCAGGGAATAACGAACACTGAAGCTTTCTTT.